The 15 T cell receptor beta chains in this list originate from one sample, sequenced in a study of regulatory T cells (dated by TCRdb to between 2017 and 2018). What the research found in general, with its limitations: Hydrophobic residues at CDR3 positions 6 and 7 were enriched in conventional CD4+ T cells from CD3G-deficient patients, suggesting more self-reactive specificities.

The library relied on the immunoSEQ multiplex PCR assay. In the multiplex PCR, 52 forward TRBV primers and 13 reverse TRBJ primers were used, and assay-based and computational corrections were applied for amplification bias. Imported from immuneACCESS, the table was reduced by TCRdb to in-frame sequences with V and J called. These copies leave out some clones; in studies compared against another copy, an unresolved V gene accounts for under half, and the cause of the remainder is not known. For this sample there are about 30,000 clones; 85% to 95% appear just once. The ten largest account for less than 2% of the sample. No cognate antigen is known for these TCRs. The sequenced material came from conventional CD4+ T cells sorted from blood. The receptors here all came from a person between 18 and 30 years old with CD3G deficiency.

This clone was detected only once. The rearrangement links TRBV19 to TRBJ2-3; TRBD1 is a possible D gene (7 bases). The V gene lost 5 bases and the J gene lost 5 bases, with 14 bases spanning the gap. The CDR3 runs 14 residues. Germline V gene sequence: CDR1 LNHDA, CDR2 SQIVND (reference sequence). This chain's CDR3 is CASSSTGRGDTQYF. DNA of the CDR3: TGTGCCAGTAGTTCGACAGGGCGGGGAGATACGCAGTATTTT.

This sequence joins TRBV5-1 and TRBJ1-1; 9 positions agree with TRBD1. Germline CDR1 reads SGHRS; CDR2 reads YFSETQ. The CDR3 contains 13 residues. Losses at the gene ends were 4 bases for V and 8 bases for J; bases not matched to a gene: 6. Here the CDR3 DNA reads TGCGCCAGCAGCCCCGGACAGGGGCGCGAAGCTTTCTTT. Translated, it gives CASSPGQGREAFF.

The chain carries TRBV10-3 and TRBJ1-1; TRBD1 might be the D (6 bases). The germline gives CDR1 ENHRY, CDR2 SYGVKD. V lost 7 bases, J lost 3 bases, and 21 bases lay in between. This CDR3 contains 16 residues. CDR3 in DNA: TGTGCCATCAAGGAGGGGGGGGGCATAAGGTACACTGAAGCTTTCTTT. This translates into CAIKEGGGIRYTEAFF.

The chain is built from TRBV10-2 and TRBJ1-5, with 8 bases identical to TRBD1. CDR1 and CDR2 (germline): WSHSY, SAAADI. The CDR3 extends over 15 amino acids. V shed 6 bases and J 2 bases; nucleotides not matched to a gene: 6. The DNA for the CDR3 is TGCGCCAGCAGGTCCTCAGGGGGCGGCAATCAGCCCCAGCATTTT. Translating gives CASRSSGGGNQPQHF.

The chain has TRBV13 and TRBJ1-1; perhaps TRBD1 as D (5 bases). CDR1 PRHDT and CDR2 FYEKMQ come from the germline V gene (reference sequence). The CDR3 consists of 12 residues. The germline V and J ends were trimmed by 5 bases and 10 bases, with 14 bases remaining between them. Here the CDR3 DNA reads TGTGCCAGCAGCAGACAGCCTCTTCGAGCTTTCTTT. It yields the protein CASSRQPLRAFF.

This clone was seen once. V and J are TRBV5-1 and TRBJ2-1; D tentatively fits TRBD1 or TRBD2 (6 bases each). The CDR3 sequence is 16 residues long. Germline V gene lookup returns CDR1 SGHRS and CDR2 YFSETQ. The V end lost 2 bases, the J end lost 4 bases, and 16 bases lay between the germline ends. CDR3 nucleotide sequence: TGCGCCAGCAGCTTACTTAGCGGAGGGGGGTACAATGAGCAGTTCTTC. It yields the protein CASSLLSGGGYNEQFF.

The chain has TRBV11-2 and TRBJ2-3; D remains ambiguous. V was pared by 0 bases and J by 5 bases, with 15 bases between. This CDR3 is built from 16 residues. Germline assignment: CDR1 SGHAT and CDR2 FQNNGV. As DNA, the CDR3 is TGTGCCAGCAGCTTAGAAGTGGGAATGAGAAAAGATACGCAGTATTTT. Its translation: CASSLEVGMRKDTQYF.

The chain uses TRBV27 and TRBJ1-5; maybe TRBD1 (5 bases). With 4 bases removed from V and 7 bases from J, the gap between germline ends came to 11 bases. Per the germline V gene, CDR1 is MNHEY and CDR2 is SMNVEV (reference sequence). This CDR3 has 13 residues. CDR3 amino acids: CASSWYRYQPQHF. DNA for the CDR3: TGTGCCAGCAGTTGGTACAGGTACCAGCCCCAGCATTTT.

The V call is TRBV19, the J call TRBJ2-1; 12 nucleotides match TRBD2. The V and J ends lost 5 bases and 6 bases, in that order; junction bases with no gene match: 2. Germline CDR1 and CDR2: LNHDA and SQIVND (reference sequence). The CDR3 spans 14 residues. CDR3 protein: CASSVTSGSNEQFF. The CDR3 DNA follows: TGTGCCAGTAGTGTGACTAGCGGGAGCAATGAGCAGTTCTTC. The entire variable domain, with the rest obtained from reference TRBV19 and TRBJ2-1, is as follows: DGGITQSPKYLFRKEGQNVTLSCEQNLNHDAMYWYRQDPGQGLRLIYYSQIVNDFQKGDIAEGYSVSREKKESFPLTVTSAQKNPTAFYLCASSVTSGSNEQFFGPGTRLTVL.

This clone was found once. V gene TRBV6-1 combines with J gene TRBJ2-2; tentatively, D is TRBD1 (6 bases). V dropped 5 bases and J dropped 4 bases, with 11 bases sitting between them. This CDR3 spans 14 amino acids. Germline assignment: CDR1 MNHNS and CDR2 SASEGT. The CDR3 nucleotides read TGTGCCAGCAGTTCCTACAGGGTCACCGGGGAGCTGTTTTTT. Amino acids: CASSSYRVTGELFF.

The gene calls are TRBV30 and TRBJ2-7, with 8 positions matching TRBD1. Trimming at V came to 5 bases and at J to 12 bases, leaving 15 bases not matched to a gene. This CDR3 has 13 amino acids. Germline V gives CDR1 GTSNPN, CDR2 SVGIG (reference sequence). Here the CDR3 reads CAWDKGTGQSAYF. The CDR3, as DNA: TGTGCCTGGGACAAAGGGACAGGCCAGTCAGCGTACTTC.

The V gene is TRBV19, the J gene TRBJ2-1; 8 nucleotides match TRBD1. CDR3 size: 16 residues. Germline values: CDR1 LNHDA, CDR2 SQIVND (reference sequence). After removal of 5 bases from V and 3 bases from J, the junction contained 9 bases not matched to a gene. CDR3 loop: CASSPGRQGFYNEQFF. Written as DNA, the CDR3 is TGTGCCAGTAGTCCCGGTCGACAGGGGTTCTACAATGAGCAGTTCTTC.

This clone has a single count. The chain joins TRBV2 to TRBJ1-2; the match to TRBD1 covers 7 bases. The CDR3 is made up of 15 amino acids. Unmatched junction bases numbered 7, after V lost 6 bases and J lost 0 bases. Germline lookup yields CDR1 SNHLY and CDR2 FYNNEI. The CDR3 DNA sequence: TGTGCCAGCAGCATCGGGACAGAAGCTAACTATGGCTACACCTTC. Its protein is CASSIGTEANYGYTF.

V gene TRBV6-1 combines with J gene TRBJ2-3; possibly TRBD2 for D (7 bases). Germline V gene lookup returns CDR1 MNHNS and CDR2 SASEGT. The CDR3 has 14 residues. The V end lost 4 bases, the J end lost 4 bases, and 12 bases lay between the germline ends. The CDR3: CASSVQGRADTQYF. CDR3 coding DNA: TGTGCCAGCAGTGTTCAGGGGAGGGCAGATACGCAGTATTTT.

The chain uses TRBV6-1 and TRBJ2-3, with TRBD2 matching over 7 bases. The germline gives CDR1 MNHNS, CDR2 SASEGT. This CDR3 contains 18 residues. V trimming: 1 base; J trimming: 3 bases; junction bases outside the gene matches: 13. This CDR3 is CASSEGRWAQRETDTQYF. The CDR3 DNA sequence: TGTGCCAGCAGTGAAGGCCGGTGGGCTCAGCGGGAAACAGATACGCAGTATTTT.